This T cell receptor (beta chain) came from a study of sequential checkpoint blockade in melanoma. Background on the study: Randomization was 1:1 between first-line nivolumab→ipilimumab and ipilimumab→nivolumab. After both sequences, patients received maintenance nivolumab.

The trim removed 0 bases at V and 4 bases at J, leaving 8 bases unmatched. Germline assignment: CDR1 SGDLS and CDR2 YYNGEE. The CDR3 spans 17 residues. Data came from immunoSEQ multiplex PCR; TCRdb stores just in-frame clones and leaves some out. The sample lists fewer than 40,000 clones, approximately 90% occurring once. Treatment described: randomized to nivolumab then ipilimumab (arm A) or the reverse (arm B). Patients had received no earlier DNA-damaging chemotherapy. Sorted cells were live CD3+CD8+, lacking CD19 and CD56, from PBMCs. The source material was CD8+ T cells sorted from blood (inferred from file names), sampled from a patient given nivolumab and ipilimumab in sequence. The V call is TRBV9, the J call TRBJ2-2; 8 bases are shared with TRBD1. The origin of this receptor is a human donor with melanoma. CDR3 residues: CASSVGSGTGITGELFF. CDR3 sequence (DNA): TGTGCCAGCAGCGTAGGGTCGGGGACAGGAATCACCGGGGAGCTGTTTTTT.